The 10 T cell receptor beta chains given below trace back to one sample, sequenced in a study of T cell repertoires in cytomegalovirus infection. No cognate antigen is known for these TCRs. MiXCR, applied by TCRdb to the reads, yields one record per CDR3 protein. The data show about 68,000 distinct CDR3 sequences, 20% to 25% seen once. Input material: PBMCs, sequenced either directly or after in vitro stimulation (not recorded which). The origin of the receptors is a human donor in good health (CMV status not recorded). Some clones in this sample may be carry-over from other donors' samples.

The sample holds many counts of this clonotype. The chain combines TRBV5-4 with TRBJ1-1; D is undetermined. The germline V and J ends were trimmed by 5 bases and 0 bases, with 17 bases remaining between them. Germline assignment: CDR1 SGHNT and CDR2 YYREEE (reference sequence). The CDR3 runs to 16 residues. The CDR3, as DNA: TGTGCCAGCAGTATCAAAAAAAGGGATCTGAACACTGAAGCTTTCTTT. Translated: CASSIKKRDLNTEAFF.

V gene TRBV29-1 combines with J gene TRBJ2-7, with D perhaps TRBD1 or TRBD2 (5 bases each). This CDR3 region has 13 residues. V was shortened by 6 bases and J by 3 bases, with 15 bases between the two germline ends. CDR1 and CDR2 (germline): SQVTM, ANQGSEA. CDR3 loop: CSVARDLDYEQYF. CDR3 nucleotides: TGCAGCGTCGCCCGGGACCTGGACTACGAGCAGTACTTC.

The rearrangement uses TRBV7-9 and TRBJ2-4; TRBD1 aligns across 9 bases. From germline, CDR1 is SEHNR and CDR2 FQNEAQ (reference sequence). CDR3 length: 15 residues. V shed 5 bases and J 0 bases; nucleotides not matched to a gene: 2. DNA for the CDR3: TGTGCCAGCAGCACGGACAGGGGAGCCAAAAACATTCAGTACTTC. Translating gives CASSTDRGAKNIQYF.

This clonotype has a count of ten or more. The chain uses TRBV7-2 and TRBJ2-2; D unclear. V gave up 4 bases and J gave up 0 bases, with 9 bases separating them. Germline V gives CDR1 SGHTA, CDR2 FQGNSA. The CDR3 covers 15 residues. CDR3 in amino acids: CASSSRASNTGELFF. Here the CDR3 DNA reads TGTGCCAGCAGCTCTCGCGCCTCGAACACCGGGGAGCTGTTTTTT.

V and J are TRBV7-6 and TRBJ2-1, with 7 bases lining up with TRBD2. The CDR3 has 15 residues. Germline loops: CDR1 SGHVS, CDR2 FNYEAQ. The J segment lost 8 bases and the V segment lost 5 bases, leaving 12 bases of the junction unmatched. The CDR3 is CASSQIGLVADEQFF. The CDR3 nucleotides read TGTGCCAGCAGCCAAATAGGACTAGTCGCAGATGAGCAGTTCTTC.

The V call is TRBV6-5, the J call TRBJ1-3, with D hard to call. Germline values: CDR1 MNHEY, CDR2 SVGAGI. The CDR3 spans 18 residues. V was cut by 2 bases and J by 0 bases, with 17 bases left in between. The CDR3 loop is CASSYRPEAPDSGNTIYF. CDR3 DNA sequence: TGTGCCAGCAGTTACCGACCCGAGGCCCCGGACTCTGGAAACACCATATATTTT.

J is TRBJ2-3 and V is TRBV7-9; D is possibly TRBD2 (5 bases). The CDR3 covers 13 residues. V lost 3 bases and J lost 6, with 10 bases in between. Germline CDR1 and CDR2: SEHNR and FQNEAQ (reference sequence). The CDR3, as DNA: TGTGCCAGCAGCTTCCCCCGGGGTGATACGCAGTATTTT. Its protein product is CASSFPRGDTQYF.

The chain employs TRBV12-5 and TRBJ2-1; tentatively, D is TRBD2 (6 bases). Trimming removed 5 bases from V and 2 bases from J, with 16 bases in between. In germline, CDR1 is LGHNT, CDR2 FRNRAP. The CDR3 loop spans 16 amino acids. CDR3 DNA: TGTGCTAGTGGTCTTAGCGGTAAAACAACCTACAATGAGCAGTTCTTC. Translating it yields CASGLSGKTTYNEQFF.

This rearrangement joins TRBV20-1 to TRBJ2-7, with 10 bases identical to TRBD2. The CDR3 contains 18 residues. From germline, CDR1 is DFQATT and CDR2 SNEGSKA (reference sequence). V was pared by 0 bases and J by 12 bases, with 23 bases of the junction left unmatched. The CDR3 nucleotides are TGCAGTGCTAGAGATCTTGTCAGGGAGCGGGAGGGCCTTCAAGGGTTGTACTTC. Translation gives CSARDLVREREGLQGLYF.

This chain joins TRBV13 and TRBJ2-7; 7 bases agree with TRBD2. J lost 2 bases, V lost 6 bases, and 4 bases had no gene match. CDR3 length equals 13 residues. Germline values: CDR1 PRHDT, CDR2 FYEKMQ (reference sequence). The CDR3 protein is CASRKSGTYEQYV. CDR3 sequence (DNA): TGTGCCAGCAGAAAAAGCGGGACCTACGAGCAGTACGTC.